This T cell receptor (beta chain) is from a study of beta chain features in type 1 diabetes. Study information: Age, gender, cell numbers and subset yield matched between patients and controls.

The authors reverse transcribed all of the isolated RNA, so sequencing captured expressed TCRB transcripts. Data came from immunoSEQ multiplex PCR; TCRdb stores just in-frame clones and leaves some out. The profile shows fewer than 450,000 clones, roughly 14% of them singletons. V lost 6 bases and J 4 bases, leaving 6 bases between the germline ends. The CDR3 consists of 11 residues. Germline-derived CDR1 and CDR2 are MNHEY and SVGAGI. Notes on this clone: Antigen specificity is unknown.

Findings of the study overall: Whatever favoring of shorter templates PCR might show would apply equally to patients and controls. A pattern of fewer insertions and more deletions at VDJ junctions was seen in type 1 diabetes patients. Across all four CD4+ subsets, people with type 1 diabetes showed modestly shorter TCRB CDR3s.

This TCR came from a woman aged 18-29 years with type 1 diabetes. The chain employs TRBV6-5 and TRBJ1-2, with D possibly TRBD1 on 6 matching bases. Sequencing was carried out using naive CD4+ T cells from blood. CDR3 sequence: CASRTGYGYTF. The CDR3 nucleotides are TGTGCCAGCAGGACAGGCTATGGCTACACCTTC.